The 26 T cell receptor beta chains listed next were all sequenced from one sample in a study of Ad26.COV2.S vaccination and SARS-CoV-2 variants. The table came from immunoSEQ multiplex PCR; TCRdb's copy has only in-frame clones and leaves some out. Among around 320,000 clones listed, 86% were seen once. Treatment here: roughly 19 received Ad26.COV2.S at low or high dose, single or two shots; 5 received placebo; per-sample allocation not given. Day 63 after the first vaccine or placebo injection was the time point for sampling. The material sequenced was peripheral blood, taken in a trial of Ad26.COV2.S vaccine versus placebo. These receptor sequences come from a person between 18 and 65 years old who received the Ad26.COV2.S COVID-19 vaccine or a placebo.

This clone was counted between two and nine times. The J gene is TRBJ1-1, the V gene TRBV4-3, with TRBD1 as a possible D gene (6 bases). V was pared by 2 bases and J by 10 bases, with 17 bases between. The CDR3 contains 14 residues. The germline gives CDR1 LGHNA, CDR2 YSLEER. This CDR3 reads CASSQSGAKGPAFF. Here the CDR3 DNA reads TGCGCCAGCAGCCAATCAGGGGCCAAAGGACCAGCTTTCTTT.

This chain joins TRBV4-2 and TRBJ2-3, with TRBD2 matching 9 bases. The CDR3 consists of 15 residues. Trimming removed 5 bases from V and 4 bases from J; junction bases left unmatched: 7. Per germline, CDR1 LGHNA and CDR2 YNFKEQ. The CDR3 reads CASSGRLAAPDTQYF. Written as DNA, the CDR3 is TGTGCCAGCAGCGGGCGACTAGCGGCCCCAGATACGCAGTATTTT.

The V gene is TRBV6-2 or TRBV6-3, the J gene TRBJ2-1, with TRBD2 matching 12 bases. This CDR3 has 18 amino acids. V was clipped by 4 bases and J by 4 bases; unmatched bases: 11. CDR1 is MNHEY, CDR2 SVGEGT, per germline. The CDR3 nucleotides are TGTGCCAGCAGTTTTAGGTCTAGCGGGGGGGAGTCGTACAATGAGCAGTTCTTC. As protein: CASSFRSSGGESYNEQFF.

The gene calls are TRBV7-2 and TRBJ2-1; perhaps TRBD1 as D (6 bases). The germline V gene has CDR1 SGHTA and CDR2 FQGNSA. The CDR3 extends over 15 amino acids. Trimming took off 4 bases at V and 5 bases at J, with 15 bases between the two ends. The CDR3 loop reads CASSSPRTANNEQFF. The CDR3 nucleotides are TGTGCCAGCAGCTCACCCCGGACAGCCAACAATGAGCAGTTCTTC.

The rearrangement uses TRBV7-9 and TRBJ2-1; D gene uncertain. V was clipped by 2 bases and J by 4 bases, with 3 bases between them. This CDR3 is built from 12 residues. Germline CDR1 and CDR2: SEHNR and FQNEAQ (reference sequence). In nucleotides, the CDR3 is TGTGCCAGCAGCTTAATATACAATGAGCAGTTCTTC. As protein: CASSLIYNEQFF. The full variable domain, its missing parts supplied by reference TRBV7-9 and TRBJ2-1, is DTGVSQNPRHKITKRGQNVTFRCDPISEHNRLYWYRQTLGQGPEFLTYFQNEAQLEKSRLLSDRFSAERPKGSFSTLEIQRTEQGDSAMYLCASSLIYNEQFFGPGTRLTVL.

The chain couples TRBV3-1 (or the pseudogene TRBV3-2) to TRBJ2-1; D assignment may be TRBD1 or TRBD2 (5 bases each). Germline V gene lookup returns CDR1 LGHDT and CDR2 YNNKEL (reference sequence). Between the trimmed V and J ends, which lost 1 base and 3 bases, there was a span of 13 bases. This CDR3 comprises 16 residues. In nucleotides, the CDR3 is TGTGCCAGCAGCCAAGGGTGGGCAGGGAGCTACAATGAGCAGTTCTTC. The encoded protein is CASSQGWAGSYNEQFF.

The rearrangement joins TRBV19 to TRBJ1-2; 7 nucleotides align to TRBD1. CDR3 length equals 15 residues. CDR1 is LNHDA, CDR2 SQIVND, per germline (reference sequence). J lost 5 bases, V lost 6 bases, and 12 bases had no gene match. CDR3 sequence (DNA): TGTGCCAGTAGCCCCACAGGGGATCTAAAGTATGGCTACACCTTC. Protein sequence: CASSPTGDLKYGYTF. Full variable domain (missing parts from reference TRBV19 and TRBJ1-2): DGGITQSPKYLFRKEGQNVTLSCEQNLNHDAMYWYRQDPGQGLRLIYYSQIVNDFQKGDIAEGYSVSREKKESFPLTVTSAQKNPTAFYLCASSPTGDLKYGYTFGSGTRLTVV.

This chain connects TRBV19 to TRBJ2-7, with D possibly matching TRBD2 (6 bases). Germline-derived CDR1 and CDR2 are LNHDA and SQIVND (reference sequence). V was cut by 0 bases and J by 3 bases, with 21 bases left in between. There are 18 residues in the CDR3. The CDR3 sequence: CASSIDHIANGGLYEQYF. CDR3 DNA: TGTGCCAGTAGTATAGATCATATTGCTAATGGGGGACTCTACGAGCAGTACTTC.

This chain links TRBV5-4 with TRBJ2-1, with TRBD2 identical over 10 bases. V lost 4 bases, J lost 1 base, and 2 bases stayed unmatched. This CDR3 has 15 amino acids. Germline CDR1 and CDR2: SGHNT and YYREEE (reference sequence). CDR3 sequence: CASSERGGSYNEQFF. The CDR3 DNA follows: TGTGCCAGCAGCGAGCGGGGGGGATCCTACAATGAGCAGTTCTTC.

CDR3 residues: CASSPRGVGYGYTF. The CDR3 nucleotides read TGTGCCAGCAGCCCCCGGGGCGTAGGCTATGGCTACACCTTC. The gene calls are TRBV7-2 and TRBJ1-2; possibly TRBD1 for D (5 bases). The V end was cut by 5 bases, the J end by 4 bases, with 14 bases between. Germline lookup yields CDR1 SGHTA and CDR2 FQGNSA. The CDR3 consists of 14 residues.

CDR3 sequence reads: CASGPLGLSYNEQFF. The CDR3 region has the DNA TGTGCTAGTGGACCTCTTGGTCTCTCCTACAATGAGCAGTTCTTC. The chain is built from TRBV12-5 and TRBJ2-1; D unresolved. Trimming cost V 6 bases and J 0 bases, with 12 bases left between them. Germline CDR1 reads LGHNT; CDR2 reads FRNRAP. This CDR3 has 15 amino acids.

For the CDR3, the DNA is TGTGCCAGCAGCTTAGAGGGACGGAAAAATAATTCACCCCTCCACTTT. This codes for CASSLEGRKNNSPLHF. This chain links TRBV11-2 with TRBJ1-6, with D possibly TRBD1 on 5 matching bases. Germline loops: CDR1 SGHAT, CDR2 FQNNGV. The V end lost 0 bases, the J end lost 5 bases, and 11 bases lay between the germline ends. This CDR3 has 16 amino acids.

The V call is TRBV27, the J call TRBJ2-5, with D hard to call. The CDR3 is 15 amino acids. Between the trimmed V and J ends, which lost 6 bases and 5 bases, there was a span of 19 bases. CDR1 MNHEY and CDR2 SMNVEV come from the germline V gene (reference sequence). The CDR3 coding sequence is TGTGCCAGCAGACGAACCCCGATTCCGAAGGAGACCCAGTACTTC. It is translated as CASRRTPIPKETQYF.

The CDR3 nucleotides read TGTGCCTGGAGTGTCGTGAGGGCCACTGAAGCTTTCTTT. Its translation is CAWSVVRATEAFF. This chain joins TRBV30 and TRBJ1-1; no reliable D call. In germline, CDR1 is GTSNPN, CDR2 SVGIG (reference sequence). This CDR3 comprises 13 residues. The V end was cut by 0 bases, the J end by 4 bases, with 9 bases between.

V is TRBV27 and J is TRBJ1-6; maybe TRBD1 (6 bases). Germline assignment: CDR1 MNHEY and CDR2 SMNVEV (reference sequence). The CDR3 covers 13 residues. The germline V and J ends were trimmed by 4 bases and 10 bases, with 11 bases remaining between them. The CDR3 region is CASSSGAGSPLHF. The DNA of the CDR3 is TGTGCCAGCAGTTCAGGGGCAGGATCACCCCTCCACTTT.

The V and J genes are TRBV2 and TRBJ1-1; D unclear. The CDR3 is 14 residues long. Trimming took 2 bases from V and 0 from J, leaving 7 bases between them. CDR1 and CDR2 from the germline V gene are SNHLY and FYNNEI. CDR3 residues: CASSERALNTEAFF. For the CDR3, the DNA is TGTGCCAGCAGTGAACGGGCCCTGAACACTGAAGCTTTCTTT.

CDR3 DNA: TGTGCCAGCTCACCGGGATCAGGGCGAATAGAGACCCAGTACTTC. This encodes CASSPGSGRIETQYF. The chain couples TRBV18 to TRBJ2-5; a possible D gene is TRBD1 (5 bases). Germline CDR1 reads KGHSH; CDR2 reads LQKENI. V lost 3 bases and J 4 bases, leaving 15 bases between the germline ends. CDR3 length: 15 residues.

The chain uses TRBV7-6 and TRBJ2-2; D unclear. The ends were cut back, 5 bases at V and 2 bases at J, with 3 bases in the middle. The CDR3 has 12 residues. The germline CDR1 and CDR2 sequences are SGHVS and FNYEAQ. The CDR3 sequence: CASSPNTGELFF. CDR3 nucleotides: TGTGCCAGCAGCCCAAACACCGGGGAGCTGTTTTTT. Using reference TRBV7-6 and TRBJ2-2 for the parts outside the CDR3, the full variable domain is GAGVSQSPRYKVTKRGQDVALRCDPISGHVSLYWYRQALGQGPEFLTYFNYEAQQDKSGLPNDRFSAERPEGSISTLTIQRTEQRDSAMYRCASSPNTGELFFGEGSRLTVL.

This chain uses TRBV5-1 with TRBJ2-7; the match to TRBD1 covers 8 bases. V was pared by 0 bases and J by 5 bases, with 10 bases of the junction left unmatched. The CDR3 spans 16 residues. CDR1 and CDR2 (germline): SGHRS, YFSETQ. The DNA of the CDR3 is TGCGCCAGCAGCTTGGCGGGGTGGACAGGGAGTGACGAGCAGTACTTC. Its protein product is CASSLAGWTGSDEQYF.

CDR3 amino acids: CSCAADYGYTF. Written as DNA, the CDR3 is TGCAGTTGCGCCGCGGACTATGGCTACACCTTC. The rearrangement uses TRBV20-1 and TRBJ1-2; no clear D gene. The CDR3 consists of 11 residues. V was shortened by 8 bases and J by 3 bases, with 10 bases between the two germline ends. Germline CDR1 reads DFQATT; CDR2 reads SNEGSKA (reference sequence).

This sequence joins TRBV5-1 and TRBJ2-7, with unresolved D. From germline, CDR1 is SGHRS and CDR2 YFSETQ. This CDR3 region has 15 residues. V lost 0 bases and J 7 bases, leaving 17 bases between the germline ends. CDR3 DNA: TGCGCCAGCAGCTTGGGAAGGGCCTCTCTTCTGGAGCAGTACTTC. Amino acid sequence: CASSLGRASLLEQYF.

V usage is TRBV7-8 and J usage is TRBJ2-2, with 9 bases matching TRBD2. Trimming took 7 bases from V and 4 from J; bases not matched to a gene: 7. Germline CDR1 SGHVS, CDR2 FQNEAQ. The CDR3 length is 15 residues. The CDR3 nucleotides read TGTGCCAGCATCACCGTTAGCGGGGGCACCGGGGAGCTGTTTTTT. Its translation is CASITVSGGTGELFF.

V gene TRBV27 combines with J gene TRBJ1-6, with D possibly being TRBD1 (6 bases). With 3 bases removed from V and 9 bases from J, the gap between germline ends came to 12 bases. This CDR3 spans 14 amino acids. CDR1 is MNHEY, CDR2 SMNVEV, per germline (reference sequence). The CDR3 loop reads CASSLNRESSPLHF. The CDR3 bases are TGTGCCAGCAGTTTGAACAGGGAAAGTTCACCCCTCCACTTT.

The chain employs TRBV20-1 and TRBJ2-4; D perhaps matches TRBD2 (6 bases). The CDR3 covers 11 residues. Germline V CDR1 and CDR2: DFQATT, SNEGSKA (reference sequence). The CDR3 sequence: CAGYLKNIQYF. The CDR3 DNA reads as TGCGCGGGGTATTTGAAAAACATTCAGTACTTC.

This clone is a singleton in its sample. This chain links TRBV7-8 with TRBJ2-3; D is unresolved. CDR1 is SGHVS and CDR2 is FQNEAQ in the germline V gene. Trimming shortened V by 1 base and J by 0 bases, and 8 bases separated the two germline ends. The CDR3 is 15 amino acids. CDR3 sequence: CASSLDGLSTDTQYF. Here the CDR3 DNA reads TGTGCCAGCAGCTTAGACGGCTTAAGCACAGATACGCAGTATTTT. The full variable domain, in which reference TRBV7-8 and TRBJ2-3 provide the parts outside the CDR3, is GAGVSQSPRYKVAKRGQDVALRCDPISGHVSLFWYQQALGQGPEFLTYFQNEAQLDKSGLPSDRFFAERPEGSVSTLKIQRTQQEDSAVYLCASSLDGLSTDTQYFGPGTRLTVL.

The chain employs TRBV25-1 and TRBJ1-1; 7 nucleotides match TRBD1. Germline V lookup: CDR1 MGHDK, CDR2 SYGVNS. The CDR3 loop spans 12 amino acids. The junction had 6 bases not matched to a gene; V was cut back by 10 bases and J by 4 bases. The CDR3 spells CATRQGLTEAFF. CDR3 nucleotide sequence: TGTGCCACCAGACAGGGCCTCACTGAAGCTTTCTTT. Looking up the rest from reference TRBV25-1 and TRBJ1-1 gives the full variable domain: EADIYQTPRYLVIGTGKKITLECSQTMGHDKMYWYQQDPGMELHLIHYSYGVNSTEKGDLSSESTVSRIRTEHFPLTLESARPSHTSQYLCATRQGLTEAFFGQGTRLTVV.